This record looks at one T cell receptor (beta chain) sequence and its context. Sequencing was performed with immunoSEQ multiplex PCR; in TCRdb, only in-frame clones are kept and a portion is missing. The sample has almost 40,000 clones; roughly 85% are singletons. The CDR3 length is 14 residues. The germline V gene encodes CDR1 SGHVS and CDR2 FQNEAQ. The V and J ends lost 5 bases and 4 bases respectively, with 13 bases between them. The sample is drawn from a study of T cells in localized non-small cell lung cancer. The V and J genes are TRBV7-8 and TRBJ2-3, with D perhaps TRBD2 (6 bases). The sequenced sample was peripheral blood mononuclear cells, obtained before any cancer treatment. This receptor was identified in a male donor at least 60 years old with stage II lung adenocarcinoma. The CDR3 protein is CASSRTGAPDTQYF. The CDR3 DNA is TGTGCCAGCAGCCGGACGGGAGCCCCAGATACGCAGTATTTT. Complete variable domain (other parts from reference TRBV7-8 and TRBJ2-3): GAGVSQSPRYKVAKRGQDVALRCDPISGHVSLFWYQQALGQGPEFLTYFQNEAQLDKSGLPSDRFFAERPEGSVSTLKIQRTQQEDSAVYLCASSRTGAPDTQYFGPGTRLTVL.